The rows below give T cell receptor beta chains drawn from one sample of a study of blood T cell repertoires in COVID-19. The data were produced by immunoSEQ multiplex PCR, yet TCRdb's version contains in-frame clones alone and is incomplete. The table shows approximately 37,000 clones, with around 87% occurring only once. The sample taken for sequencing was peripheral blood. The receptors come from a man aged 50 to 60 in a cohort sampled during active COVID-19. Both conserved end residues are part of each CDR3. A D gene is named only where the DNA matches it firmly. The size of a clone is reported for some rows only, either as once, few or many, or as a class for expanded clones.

CASSLGLAEYNEQFF	TGTGCCAGCAGCTTAGGACTAGCGGAATACAATGAGCAGTTCTTC	TRBJ2-1	TRBD2	medium-sized	TRBV7-9
CATHPAGGPLSEQYF	TGTGCCACCCACCCAGCGGGGGGGCCTTTGAGCGAGCAGTACTTC	TRBJ2-7	TRBD2	NA	TRBV6-5
CASSSGLAGVDTQYF	TGTGCCAGCAGCTCGGGACTAGCGGGGGTGGATACGCAGTATTTT	TRBJ2-3	TRBD2	NA	TRBV7-9
CASGSGQDRGIEAFF	TGTGCTAGTGGTTCCGGACAGGATCGAGGGATTGAAGCTTTCTTT	TRBJ1-1	TRBD1	NA	TRBV12-5
CASSSRTGISGANVLTF	TGTGCCAGCAGTTCACGAACAGGGATCTCTGGGGCCAACGTCCTGACTTTC	TRBJ2-6	NA	NA	TRBV25-1
CAWSVSRTGGSNEKLFF	TGTGCCTGGAGTGTAAGCCGGACAGGGGGCTCAAATGAAAAACTGTTTTTT	TRBJ1-4	TRBD1	NA	TRBV30
CASSSTDSSNQPQHF	TGTGCCAGCAGCTCCACTGACAGTAGCAATCAGCCCCAGCATTTT	TRBJ1-5	NA	once	TRBV7-9
CAWSVGGSNQPQHF	TGTGCCTGGAGTGTAGGGGGAAGCAATCAGCCCCAGCATTTT	TRBJ1-5	NA	NA	TRBV30
CASSGGLAGLETQYF	TGTGCCAGCAGCGGGGGACTAGCGGGTCTCGAGACCCAGTACTTC	TRBJ2-5	TRBD2	NA	TRBV5-4
CASSPPTRGPSEQYF	TGTGCCAGCAGCCCTCCGACGAGGGGGCCTAGCGAGCAGTACTTC	TRBJ2-7	TRBD1	NA	TRBV11-3
CASSSGVAKNIQYF	TGTGCCAGCAGCTCCGGGGTAGCCAAAAACATTCAGTACTTC	TRBJ2-4	NA	NA	TRBV7-9
CASSKDLPPGKEPQHF	TGTGCCAGCAGCAAAGACTTGCCCCCAGGGAAGGAGCCCCAGCATTTT	TRBJ1-5	NA	once	TRBV21-1
CASSLGGLAAQETQYF	TGTGCCAGCAGCTTAGGTGGTCTGGCTGCCCAAGAGACCCAGTACTTC	TRBJ2-5	NA	NA	TRBV7-8